The present T cell receptor (beta chain) was sequenced within a study of shared clonotypes between healthy human individuals. Genomic DNA from each subset was divided evenly over several immunoSEQ plates. Generated by immunoSEQ multiplex PCR, the TCRdb table keeps only in-frame clones and is missing some. The table lists around 1,900,000 clones, approximately 92% of them singletons, with around 1.8% in the top ten. The naive CD8 fraction comprised CD45RO-negative cells positively selected for CCR7 and excluded terminally differentiated effector memory CD45RA+ cells. In the case of this clone: Its antigen is still unknown.

CDR3 length equals 11 residues. Germline CDR1 GTSNPN, CDR2 SVGIG (reference sequence). V lost 0 bases to trimming and J lost 12 bases, with 9 bases between them. Points from the study as a whole: Naive CD4 clonotypes were shared across several donors at about 5%.

Sequenced material: naive CD8+ T cells from PBMCs. This sequence joins TRBV30 and TRBJ2-1, with no clear D. The sequence derives from a man aged 18 to 30 in good health. Some clones in this sample may be carry-over from other donors' samples. The CDR3 DNA reads as TGTGCCTGGAGTGTATCAGGCCCGCAGTTCTTC. Amino acids: CAWSVSGPQFF.